Listed here are 31 T cell receptor beta chains from one sample, sequenced in a study of cytomegalovirus exposure and HLA in healthy donors (dated by TCRdb to 2017 to 2019). Libraries were built with the immunoSEQ multiplex PCR assay. A mixture of 60 forward primers for TCR Vbeta segments and 13 reverse primers for TCR Jbeta segments was used in the multiplex PCR. Not all clones reach the TCRdb copy of this immuneACCESS table, which keeps in-frame sequences only. Checked studies attribute under half of the gap to unresolved V genes and leave the rest unexplained. For this sample the table gives about 95,000 clones, of which 80% to 90% were detected only once. The biggest ten clones account for roughly 3.5% of the sample. Input material: PBMCs. Receptors were obtained from a young man in good health and CMV-seropositive.

The rearrangement joins TRBV2 to TRBJ1-2, with D possibly TRBD1 on 5 matching bases. The length of the CDR3 is 10 residues. Trimming removed 8 bases at V and 7 bases at J, with 8 bases between. Per germline, CDR1 SNHLY and CDR2 FYNNEI. The CDR3 region is CASPGVGYTF. The CDR3 DNA sequence: TGTGCCAGCCCGGGGGTTGGCTACACCTTC.

The V and J genes are TRBV6-5 and TRBJ1-5; 9 positions agree with TRBD1. This CDR3 is built from 15 residues. Germline V gives CDR1 MNHEY, CDR2 SVGAGI. Trimming cost V 6 bases and J 5 bases; bases outside gene matches: 8. As DNA, the CDR3 is TGTGCCAGCAGGTATACAGGGGGCGCGGATCAGCCCCAGCATTTT. It is translated as CASRYTGGADQPQHF.

J is TRBJ2-1 and V is TRBV7-9; 10 bases are a match to TRBD2. The CDR3 consists of 14 residues. J lost 6 bases, V lost 5 bases, and 4 bases had no gene match. Germline V lookup: CDR1 SEHNR, CDR2 FQNEAQ (reference sequence). The CDR3 region is CASSPLAGVNEQFF. For the CDR3, the DNA is TGTGCCAGCAGCCCCCTAGCGGGAGTCAATGAGCAGTTCTTC.

The chain is built from TRBV11-2 and TRBJ2-1; 7 bases are shared with TRBD2. V trimming: 4 bases; J trimming: 3 bases; junction bases outside the gene matches: 12. The CDR3 length is 17 residues. Germline assignment: CDR1 SGHAT and CDR2 FQNNGV. CDR3 DNA sequence: TGTGCCAGCAGCTCCCCCCGAGCGGGGACGATCTACAATGAGCAGTTCTTC. Residues: CASSSPRAGTIYNEQFF.

V usage is TRBV12-5 and J usage is TRBJ1-2, with D uncertain. The CDR3 contains 13 residues. CDR1 is LGHNT, CDR2 FRNRAP, per germline. The V end was cut by 7 bases, the J end by 7 bases, with 16 bases between. CDR3: CASARADQSGYTF. Here the CDR3 DNA reads TGTGCTAGTGCGAGGGCGGATCAATCTGGCTACACCTTC.

This clone was detected a few times. The chain recombines TRBV4-2 with TRBJ1-2; D might be TRBD1 (6 bases). Germline CDR1 reads LGHNA; CDR2 reads YNFKEQ. The CDR3 contains 14 residues. The ends were cut back, 0 bases at V and 9 bases at J, with 14 bases in the middle. The CDR3 is CASSQDQGQASYTF. CDR3 nucleotides: TGTGCCAGCAGCCAAGATCAGGGGCAGGCTAGCTACACCTTC.

The gene calls are TRBV4-2 and TRBJ2-1, with 12 bases that match TRBD1. CDR3 length equals 17 residues. V lost 3 bases and J lost 8; bases outside the gene matches: 11. The germline V gene has CDR1 LGHNA and CDR2 YNFKEQ. The CDR3 DNA is TGTGCCAGCAGCCACCTCGGGCCGGGACAGGGGGCCGATGAGCAGTTCTTC. Protein: CASSHLGPGQGADEQFF.

The gene calls are TRBV18 and TRBJ1-5; weak D call: TRBD1 (5 bases). CDR3 size: 15 residues. V was cut by 6 bases and J by 2 bases, with 14 bases left in between. CDR1 is KGHSH, CDR2 LQKENI, per germline. CDR3 protein: CASSRDGGGNQPQHF. DNA of the CDR3: TGTGCCAGCTCCCGGGACGGCGGGGGCAATCAGCCCCAGCATTTT. Full variable domain (rest looked up from reference TRBV18 and TRBJ1-5): NAGVMQNPRHLVRRRGQEARLRCSPMKGHSHVYWYRQLPEEGLKFMVYLQKENIIDESGMPKERFSAEFPKEGPSILRIQQVVRGDSAAYFCASSRDGGGNQPQHFGDGTRLSIL.

In its sample, this clone was seen once. Relative to the germline gene, one junction end is altered; a read error may explain this. V is TRBV7-9 and J is TRBJ2-3, with 7 bases aligning to TRBD2. CDR1 and CDR2 from the germline V gene are SEHNR and FQNEAQ (reference sequence). The CDR3 extends over 16 amino acids. The CDR3 spells CSSSLTASGTEDTQYF. For the CDR3, the DNA is TGTTCCAGCAGCTTAACGGCTAGCGGAACGGAGGATACGCAGTATTTT.

This clone came up once. This chain connects TRBV4-3 to TRBJ2-3; the match to TRBD2 covers 8 bases. Germline CDR1 is LGHNA and CDR2 is YSLEER. With V trimmed by 1 base and J by 0 bases, 3 bases remained unmatched. The CDR3 consists of 16 residues. The CDR3 protein is CASSQVGGGSTDTQYF. In DNA form, the CDR3 reads TGCGCCAGCAGCCAAGTGGGCGGGGGGAGCACAGATACGCAGTATTTT.

This rearrangement joins TRBV19 to TRBJ2-3, with 12 bases lining up with TRBD2. CDR1 LNHDA and CDR2 SQIVND come from the germline V gene (reference sequence). Germline trimming cut 5 bases from V and 2 bases from J; bases unmatched to any gene: 11. This CDR3 has 18 amino acids. CDR3 nucleotides: TGTGCCAGTAGTGCCAGTTCGACTAGCGGGAGCCCCACAGATACGCAGTATTTT. Its translation: CASSASSTSGSPTDTQYF. The full variable domain, with the rest looked up from reference TRBV19 and TRBJ2-3, is DGGITQSPKYLFRKEGQNVTLSCEQNLNHDAMYWYRQDPGQGLRLIYYSQIVNDFQKGDIAEGYSVSREKKESFPLTVTSAQKNPTAFYLCASSASSTSGSPTDTQYFGPGTRLTVL.

Written as DNA, the CDR3 is TGTGCCAGCAGACAGCACTACGAGCAGTACTTC. Translated: CASRQHYEQYF. The chain joins TRBV28 to TRBJ2-7; no definite D call. Germline assignment: CDR1 MDHEN and CDR2 SYDVKM. CDR3 size: 11 residues. V lost 6 bases and J 3 bases, leaving 6 bases between the germline ends.

The chain combines TRBV6-5 with TRBJ1-1; TRBD1 matches 8 bases. Germline V CDR1 and CDR2: MNHEY, SVGAGI. Germline trimming cut 6 bases from V and 4 bases from J; bases unmatched to any gene: 10. CDR3 size: 15 residues. CDR3 nucleotides: TGTGCCAGCAGAAGACCAGGGGGCGCGGTCACTGAAGCTTTCTTT. It translates to CASRRPGGAVTEAFF.

V gene TRBV5-1 combines with J gene TRBJ2-3; D perhaps matches TRBD2 (7 bases). Per the germline V gene, CDR1 is SGHRS and CDR2 is YFSETQ. This CDR3 has 16 residues. V lost 0 bases, J lost 2 bases, and 13 bases lay in between. Here the CDR3 DNA reads TGCGCCAGCAGCTTGGAAAGGGGGGGGACCACAGATACGCAGTATTTT. Amino acids: CASSLERGGTTDTQYF.

This sequence joins TRBV6-5 and TRBJ2-6; a possible D gene is TRBD1 (5 bases). Between the trimmed V and J ends, which lost 2 bases and 0 bases, there was a span of 5 bases. The germline CDR1 and CDR2 sequences are MNHEY and SVGAGI. This CDR3 has 15 residues. The DNA of the CDR3 is TGTGCCAGCAGTTACGGGGCCTCTGGGGCCAACGTCCTGACTTTC. It encodes CASSYGASGANVLTF.

This clone has only one observation. The rearrangement uses TRBV18 and TRBJ1-5, with 7 bases matching TRBD1. Germline V gene sequence: CDR1 KGHSH, CDR2 LQKENI. V shed 6 bases and J 3 bases; nucleotides not matched to a gene: 8. The CDR3 extends over 15 amino acids. The CDR3 region has the DNA TGTGCCAGCTCGCCCAGGGGGAAAGACAATCAGCCCCAGCATTTT. This codes for CASSPRGKDNQPQHF.

The V call is TRBV18, the J call TRBJ1-5; 9 nucleotides agree with TRBD1. Germline values: CDR1 KGHSH, CDR2 LQKENI. The CDR3 has 15 amino acids. Trimming cost V 4 bases and J 5 bases; bases outside gene matches: 6. Here the CDR3 DNA reads TGTGCCAGCTCACAGGACAGGGGAGGGGATCAGCCCCAGCATTTT. Translating gives CASSQDRGGDQPQHF.

The chain carries TRBV14 and TRBJ2-3; D possibly corresponds to TRBD2 (5 bases). CDR3 length: 15 residues. The germline V gene encodes CDR1 SGHDN and CDR2 FVKESK. Trimming stripped 0 bases from V and 6 bases from J, with 13 bases between. The CDR3 sequence is CASSQDRGNTDTQYF. CDR3 nucleotide sequence: TGTGCCAGCAGCCAAGATCGGGGTAACACTGATACGCAGTATTTT.

This chain joins TRBV7-2 and TRBJ2-7; 8 nucleotides line up with TRBD1. J lost 6 bases, V lost 0 bases, and 10 bases had no gene match. This CDR3 is built from 16 residues. Germline lookup yields CDR1 SGHTA and CDR2 FQGNSA. The CDR3 spells CASSLARLDRAVEQYF. The CDR3 DNA reads as TGTGCCAGCAGCTTAGCCCGACTGGACAGGGCCGTCGAGCAGTACTTC.

This rearrangement joins TRBV5-4 to TRBJ2-5; TRBD2 aligns across 8 bases. The DNA end favors TRBJ2-7, so the J call may be wrong. Germline V gene sequence: CDR1 SGHNT, CDR2 YYREEE (reference sequence). The CDR3 totals 12 residues. This CDR3 reads CASGREGYEQYF. CDR3 in DNA: TGTGCCAGCGGCCGGGAGGGTTACGAGCAGTACTTC.

About this clone itself: The same CDR3 arises from other DNA sequences in this sample as well. The rearrangement uses TRBV18 and TRBJ2-5, with D possibly being TRBD1 (5 bases). Germline assignment: CDR1 KGHSH and CDR2 LQKENI. With 3 bases removed from V and 2 bases from J, the gap between germline ends came to 10 bases. The CDR3 contains 14 residues. The DNA of the CDR3 is TGTGCCAGCTCACCCCTGCAGGGTCAAGAGACCCAGTACTTC. As protein: CASSPLQGQETQYF.

This chain joins TRBV6-5 and TRBJ2-5; possibly TRBD2 for D (6 bases). CDR1 is MNHEY and CDR2 is SVGAGI in the germline V gene. The CDR3 covers 14 residues. The germline V and J ends were trimmed by 7 bases and 1 base, with 13 bases remaining between them. CDR3 amino acids: CASTRRRGQETQYF. CDR3 bases: TGTGCCAGCACCCGCAGGAGGGGCCAAGAGACCCAGTACTTC.

The chain couples TRBV6-1 to TRBJ2-5, with TRBD1 matching 10 bases. With the DNA end fitting TRBJ2-7 better, the J assignment may be wrong. The CDR3 length is 17 residues. The germline V gene has CDR1 MNHNS and CDR2 SASEGT. Written as DNA, the CDR3 is TGTGCCAGCAGTGAAAACCTATGGGGACAGGGGTCCTACGAGCAGTACTTC. Its protein product is CASSENLWGQGSYEQYF.

There are a few counts of this clone. The gene calls are TRBV6-6 and TRBJ2-7; 8 bases map to TRBD2. CDR1 and CDR2 (germline): MNHNY, SVGAGI (reference sequence). The CDR3 sequence is 14 residues long. The junction had 4 bases not matched to a gene; V was cut back by 4 bases and J by 2 bases. CDR3 DNA sequence: TGTGCCAGCAGTTCACTAGCGGATCCCTACGAGCAGTACTTC. Translation gives CASSSLADPYEQYF.

This clone was counted between two and nine times. The chain uses TRBV5-6 and TRBJ2-5; D ambiguous. CDR3 length: 13 amino acids. Germline V gene sequence: CDR1 SGHDT, CDR2 YYEEEE. V lost 0 bases, J lost 2 bases, and 5 bases lay in between. The CDR3 loop reads CASSLGQQETQYF. The CDR3 DNA sequence: TGTGCCAGCAGCTTGGGGCAGCAAGAGACCCAGTACTTC.

The genes are TRBV19 and TRBJ2-7, with 7 bases fitting TRBD2. This CDR3 contains 15 residues. The trim removed 3 bases at V and 2 bases at J, leaving 7 bases unmatched. Germline V gene lookup returns CDR1 LNHDA and CDR2 SQIVND (reference sequence). In DNA, the CDR3 is TGTGCCAGTAGTATTCTGGGCGGGGGACCCTACGAGCAGTACTTC. Its translation: CASSILGGGPYEQYF.

The chain uses TRBV5-1 and TRBJ2-2; D gene ambiguous. Germline V gene data show CDR1 as SGHRS and CDR2 as YFSETQ. Between the trimmed V and J ends, which lost 3 bases and 7 bases, there was a span of 10 bases. The CDR3 sequence is 13 residues long. The CDR3 nucleotides read TGCGCCAGCAGCTACAAGACAAGCGGGGAGCTGTTTTTT. It translates to CASSYKTSGELFF.

As regards this clone: The final CDR3 position lacks the conserved phenylalanine or tryptophan, pointing to a likely read error. The DNA is omitted, as the CDR3 cannot be located on it reliably, and the CDR3 follows TCRdb's listing. The rearrangement uses TRBV7-8 and TRBJ2-7; TRBD1, as called in the table, went unchecked against the DNA. Both ends counted, the CDR3 spans 13 residues. In germline, CDR1 is SGHVS, CDR2 FQNEAQ. CDR3: CASSFAGTGETYL.

The chain joins TRBV7-9 to TRBJ2-2, with a possible D match to TRBD2 (5 bases). CDR1 and CDR2 from the germline V gene are SEHNR and FQNEAQ (reference sequence). The CDR3 totals 14 residues. V lost 5 bases and J lost 7, with 14 bases in between. The CDR3: CASSPQRFGGELFF. The CDR3 coding sequence is TGTGCCAGCAGCCCGCAGCGGTTCGGCGGGGAGCTGTTTTTT.

The chain has TRBV5-8 and TRBJ2-5; 12 bases align to TRBD1. This CDR3 is 15 amino acids long. The germline V gene has CDR1 SGHTS and CDR2 YDEGEE. V lost 0 bases to trimming and J lost 5 bases; unmatched junction nucleotides: 2. CDR3 in DNA: TGTGCCAGCAGCTTGGCCGGGACAGGGGGCGAGACCCAGTACTTC. Protein sequence: CASSLAGTGGETQYF. Full variable domain (remainder filled in from reference TRBV5-8 and TRBJ2-5): EAGVTQSPTHLIKTRGQQATLRCSPISGHTSVYWYQQALGLGLQFLLWYDEGEERNRGNFPPRFSGRQFPNYSSELNVNALELEDSALYLCASSLAGTGGETQYFGPGTRLLVL.

The rearrangement uses TRBV5-4 and TRBJ2-7, with D uncertain. V was trimmed by 1 base and J by 3 bases, leaving 5 bases between them. Germline V lookup: CDR1 SGHNT, CDR2 YYREEE (reference sequence). The CDR3 has 12 amino acids. The CDR3 DNA reads as TGTGCCAGCAGCTTGAACAACTACGAGCAGTACTTC. Its protein product is CASSLNNYEQYF. Supplemented by reference TRBV5-4 and TRBJ2-7, the full variable domain reads ETGVTQSPTHLIKTRGQQVTLRCSSQSGHNTVSWYQQALGQGPQFIFQYYREEENGRGNFPPRFSGLQFPNYSSELNVNALELDDSALYLCASSLNNYEQYFGPGTRLTVT.